The source of this T cell receptor (beta chain) is a study of early T cells in non-severe SARS-CoV-2 infection. Study at large: The sequenced material was bulk RNA from unsorted whole blood, and its chains were unpaired. Findings and caveats of the study: Anti-spike CD8 specificities were favored by VDJdb matching, whose results missed private and CD4 specificities.

A word on this clonotype: Antigen unknown.

Individually, cDNA molecules had unique molecular identifiers attached to them. TCRdb reprocessed the 5' RACE reads with MiXCR, giving one entry per CDR3 protein. The sample comprises tens of thousands of distinct CDR3 sequences, 15% to 20% of which are singletons, and about 4.7% rests with the top ten. The J segment lost 4 bases and the V segment lost 5 bases, leaving 5 bases of the junction unmatched. Germline CDR1 is SEHNR and CDR2 is FQNEAQ (reference sequence). There are 14 residues in the CDR3. This chain uses TRBV7-9 with TRBJ2-1; 7 positions match TRBD2. This material consisted of whole blood, taken at baseline. This clonotype originated in an adult who was a healthcare worker with PCR-confirmed SARS-CoV-2 infection or an uninfected control (not recorded which). For the CDR3, the DNA is TGTGCCAGCAGCCCCAGGCGGGAGTACAATGAGCAGTTCTTC. As protein: CASSPRREYNEQFF.